This T cell receptor beta chain comes out of a study of blood T cell repertoires in COVID-19. Study background: Sites across the United States, Italy and Spain contributed samples from acute and convalescent COVID-19.

The V and J ends lost 3 bases and 4 bases, in that order; junction bases with no gene match: 9. Germline CDR1 reads SGHKS; CDR2 reads YYEKEE (reference sequence). The CDR3 is 15 amino acids. Authors' data handling: Using reference gene primer amplification, nucleated cell counts were estimated. Generated by immunoSEQ multiplex PCR, the TCRdb table keeps only in-frame clones and is missing some. From that table come the V and J calls and clone size; the DNA was used to work out D and trimming. The sample carries about 96,000 clones, approximately 90% recorded once. This TCR derives from a human donor with COVID-19, enrolled during active disease. The donor label of this sample is uncertain. Material for sequencing was peripheral blood. This sequence joins TRBV5-5 and TRBJ1-1, with 7 bases lining up with TRBD1. CDR3 amino acids: CASSWGQPRGTEAFF. The DNA for the CDR3 is TGTGCCAGCAGCTGGGGACAGCCTCGAGGCACTGAAGCTTTCTTT.